A single sample is the source of the 4 T cell receptor beta chains below, sequenced in a study of cytomegalovirus exposure and HLA in healthy donors. Amplification used 60 Vbeta primers and 13 Jbeta primers. Some clones are missing from TCRdb's copy, which holds only in-frame ones; the method was immunoSEQ multiplex PCR. Counted here are around 150,000 clones, roughly 76% occurring once; the ten biggest clones make up approximately 13%. The specimen sequenced was PBMCs. These TCRs come from a woman aged 45-60 years in good health and CMV-seronegative.

The rearrangement links TRBV27 to TRBJ1-5; D is unclear. The V gene lost 5 bases and the J gene lost 1 base, with 6 bases spanning the gap. This CDR3 comprises 13 residues. CDR1 is MNHEY, CDR2 SMNVEV, per germline (reference sequence). CDR3 coding DNA: TGTGCCAGCAGTACGAGAAGCAATCAGCCCCAGCATTTT. Protein product: CASSTRSNQPQHF.

V usage is TRBV30 and J usage is TRBJ2-7; 12 bases are a match to TRBD2. Germline V lookup: CDR1 GTSNPN, CDR2 SVGIG (reference sequence). The CDR3 extends over 13 amino acids. J was trimmed by 3 bases and V by 3 bases; bases with no gene match: 0. The CDR3 DNA is TGTGCCTGGAGGACTAGCGGGAGCTACGAGCAGTACTTC. This sequence encodes CAWRTSGSYEQYF.

This clone has only one observation. CDR3 protein: CASRKGTRGGRSDTQYF. CDR3 coding DNA: TGTGCCAGCCGAAAGGGCACACGGGGGGGCAGGAGTGATACGCAGTATTTT. The chain uses TRBV6-4 and TRBJ2-3; 8 bases are shared with TRBD2. Germline values: CDR1 MRHNA, CDR2 SNTAGT. There are 17 residues in the CDR3. V shed 8 bases and J 6 bases; nucleotides not matched to a gene: 19.

J is TRBJ1-2 and V is TRBV25-1; 7 nucleotides match TRBD1. J gave up 0 bases and V 6 bases, and 1 base lay outside the gene matches. CDR1 and CDR2 from the germline V gene are MGHDK and SYGVNS. This CDR3 has 13 amino acids. The CDR3 bases are TGTGCCAGCAGCGACAGGGCTAACTATGGCTACACCTTC. Translating gives CASSDRANYGYTF.